What follows are 5 T cell receptor beta chains derived from one specimen sequenced in a study of PD-L1 blockade in urothelial cancer. The time point here: pretreatment peripheral blood. Some clones are missing from TCRdb's copy, which holds only in-frame ones; the method was immunoSEQ multiplex PCR. The data show over 65,000 clones, approximately 87% seen once. The specimen comprised PBMCs, sampled around atezolizumab (anti-PD-L1) treatment. These receptors originate from an older man with urothelial cancer.

This chain joins TRBV6-5 and TRBJ2-7; D ambiguous. Germline assignment: CDR1 MNHEY and CDR2 SVGAGI. This CDR3 is built from 12 residues. Trimming took 8 bases from V and 7 from J, leaving 15 bases between them. CDR3 loop: CASFWSSWEQYF. CDR3 nucleotide sequence: TGTGCCAGCTTTTGGAGTAGTTGGGAGCAGTACTTC.

V is TRBV28 and J is TRBJ2-1; a possible D gene is TRBD1 (5 bases). Per the germline V gene, CDR1 is MDHEN and CDR2 is SYDVKM. This CDR3 has 12 amino acids. V was cut by 4 bases and J by 9 bases, with 10 bases left in between. The CDR3: CASSSQGTEQFF. The CDR3 DNA follows: TGTGCCAGCAGTTCGCAGGGAACTGAGCAGTTCTTC.

V gene TRBV5-6 combines with J gene TRBJ1-5, with TRBD1 as a possible D gene (6 bases). Per germline, CDR1 SGHDT and CDR2 YYEEEE. Deletions cut 4 bases from V and 4 bases from J, with 18 bases between. The CDR3 length is 16 residues. The CDR3 region is CASSDFAGAQNQPQHF. The DNA of the CDR3 is TGTGCCAGCAGCGACTTCGCGGGGGCTCAAAATCAGCCCCAGCATTTT.

V gene TRBV29-1 combines with J gene TRBJ2-2, with D maybe TRBD1 (5 bases). Trimming cost V 4 bases and J 1 base, with 25 bases left between them. CDR3 size: 19 residues. Looked up from germline, CDR1 is SQVTM and CDR2 is ANQGSEA. The CDR3 DNA is TGCAGCGTTGCATTTATAGGGGCCCCACGACCCCTGAACACCGGGGAGCTGTTTTTT. This sequence encodes CSVAFIGAPRPLNTGELFF.

The chain employs TRBV11-1 and TRBJ2-5, with 7 bases matching TRBD1. This CDR3 is built from 15 residues. The V gene's germline CDR1 is SGHAT and CDR2 FQDESV (reference sequence). Trimming cost V 5 bases and J 1 base; bases outside gene matches: 7. The CDR3 loop is CASSPSGQVQETQYF. The DNA for the CDR3 is TGTGCCAGCAGCCCATCCGGACAGGTCCAAGAGACCCAGTACTTC.